These 9 T cell receptor beta chains were sequenced from one sample in a study of spatial heterogeneity in lung cancer. Study outcomes and limitations: Counts of expanded alpha and beta TCRs within tumors tracked the tumor nonsynonymous mutation count.

These receptors lack a known antigen. TCRdb itself ran the 5' RACE reads through MiXCR, one entry per CDR3 protein. The sample lists 4,000 to 6,000 distinct CDR3 sequences; about 8.2% were seen once. The time point was: sample taken at primary tumor resection. This sample comprised lung tumor tissue, obtained at surgery. These receptors were obtained from a female donor with early-stage non-small cell lung cancer.

The J gene is TRBJ2-1, the V gene TRBV28, with D perhaps being TRBD1 or TRBD2 (5 bases each). This CDR3 spans 12 amino acids. V was clipped by 6 bases and J by 13 bases, with 16 bases between them. Germline CDR1 reads MDHEN; CDR2 reads SYDVKM. The CDR3 coding sequence is TGTGCCAGCAGCGAAAACCGGGGCCGACAGTTCTTC. Its protein product is CASSENRGRQFF.

This clonotype was counted ten times or more. The chain carries TRBV10-3 and TRBJ2-1; 10 bases are shared with TRBD1. The V segment lost 6 bases and the J segment 7 bases; nucleotides outside the gene matches: 6. This CDR3 spans 14 amino acids. Germline CDR1 ENHRY, CDR2 SYGVKD. As DNA, the CDR3 is TGTGCCATCAGGTCGGACAGGGGGAGAAATGAGCAGTTCTTC. It yields the protein CAIRSDRGRNEQFF.

Within the sample, this clonotype is medium-sized. This rearrangement joins TRBV20-1 to TRBJ2-1; D is unclear. Germline V gene lookup returns CDR1 DFQATT and CDR2 SNEGSKA (reference sequence). CDR3 length equals 11 residues. The V gene lost 6 bases and the J gene lost 6 bases, with 9 bases spanning the gap. Here the CDR3 reads CSASRSNEQFF. CDR3 nucleotides: TGCAGTGCCTCTAGGTCCAATGAGCAGTTCTTC.

Judged by abundance, this clonotype is medium-sized. This chain connects TRBV19 to TRBJ2-1, with 8 nucleotides matching TRBD1. The CDR3 extends over 14 amino acids. V gave up 7 bases and J gave up 4 bases; unmatched junction bases: 6. In germline, CDR1 is LNHDA, CDR2 SQIVND (reference sequence). CDR3 amino acids: CASTRGRGYNEQFF. CDR3 coding DNA: TGTGCCAGTACCAGGGGGCGTGGGTACAATGAGCAGTTCTTC.

Relative to its sample, this clonotype is medium-sized. The J gene is TRBJ2-7, the V gene TRBV20-1; D remains ambiguous. The CDR3 consists of 15 residues. Per the germline V gene, CDR1 is DFQATT and CDR2 is SNEGSKA (reference sequence). V was clipped by 0 bases and J by 0 bases, with 12 bases between them. This chain's CDR3 is CSARDSAARSYEQYF. CDR3 bases: TGCAGTGCTAGAGATTCGGCGGCCCGCTCCTACGAGCAGTACTTC.

In its sample, this clonotype ranks as medium-sized. V and J are TRBV12-3 or TRBV12-4 and TRBJ2-3; TRBD2 matches 15 bases. The CDR3 consists of 16 residues. Trimming at V came to 5 bases and at J to 3 bases, leaving 3 bases not matched to a gene. CDR3 amino acids: CASSRGLAGGTDTQYF. CDR3 in DNA: TGTGCCAGCAGTCGCGGACTAGCGGGGGGGACAGATACGCAGTATTTT.

There are many counts of this clonotype. This chain joins TRBV4-3 and TRBJ1-2, with D unclear. CDR3 size: 15 residues. V was trimmed by 1 base and J by 4 bases, leaving 13 bases between them. Looked up from germline, CDR1 is LGHNA and CDR2 is YSLEER. CDR3 bases: TGCGCCAGCAGCCAAGTGGCGCCTCCATCCTATGGCTACACCTTC. Encoded protein: CASSQVAPPSYGYTF.

By share, this clonotype counts as medium-sized. The genes are TRBV7-3 and TRBJ1-3; D gene uncertain. Germline CDR1 and CDR2: SGHTA and FQGTGA. V was clipped by 1 base and J by 1 base, with 11 bases between them. This CDR3 spans 16 amino acids. The DNA of the CDR3 is TGTGCCAGCAGCTTAAATTCGGGGTTATCTGGAAACACCATATATTTT. This encodes CASSLNSGLSGNTIYF. Filled out from reference TRBV7-3 and TRBJ1-3, the complete variable domain reads GAGVSQTPSNKVTEKGKYVELRCDPISGHTALYWYRQSLGQGPEFLIYFQGTGAADDSGLPNDRFFAVRPEGSVSTLKIQRTERGDSAVYLCASSLNSGLSGNTIYFGEGSWLTVV.

This clonotype ranks as medium-sized. This sequence joins TRBV5-1 and TRBJ2-7, with D possibly being TRBD1 (6 bases). Trimming removed 3 bases from V and 2 bases from J, with 9 bases in between. The CDR3 totals 13 residues. The germline gives CDR1 SGHRS, CDR2 YFSETQ. The DNA of the CDR3 is TGCGCCAGCAGCTGGGACAAGACCTACGAGCAGTACTTC. As protein: CASSWDKTYEQYF.